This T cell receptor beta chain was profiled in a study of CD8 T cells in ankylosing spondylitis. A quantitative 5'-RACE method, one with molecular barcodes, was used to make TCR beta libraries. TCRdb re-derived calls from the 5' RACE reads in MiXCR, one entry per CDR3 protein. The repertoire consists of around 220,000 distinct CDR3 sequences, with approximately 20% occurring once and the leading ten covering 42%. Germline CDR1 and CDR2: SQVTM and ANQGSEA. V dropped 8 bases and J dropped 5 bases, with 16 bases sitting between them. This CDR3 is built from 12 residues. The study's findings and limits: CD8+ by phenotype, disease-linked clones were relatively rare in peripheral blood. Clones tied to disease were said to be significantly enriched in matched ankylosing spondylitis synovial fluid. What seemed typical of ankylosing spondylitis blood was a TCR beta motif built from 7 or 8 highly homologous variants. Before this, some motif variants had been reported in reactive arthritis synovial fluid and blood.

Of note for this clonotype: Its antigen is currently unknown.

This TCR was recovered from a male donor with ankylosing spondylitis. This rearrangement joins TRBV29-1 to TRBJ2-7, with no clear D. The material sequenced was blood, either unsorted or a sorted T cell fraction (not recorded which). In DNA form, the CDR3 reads TGCAGCTCTTTAGGATCTGAGGACGAGCAGTACTTC. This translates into CSSLGSEDEQYF.